The clone carrying this TCR beta chain showed up just a few times. Its antigen is still unknown. These data originate in a study of blood T cells in healthy people across ages. Study in general: Using template switching, researchers captured about one barcoded beta molecule for each two T cells.

Study findings and constraints: CMV status of donors was not determined, possibly confounding expanded clonotype changes.

Together with a sample-barcoded 5' primer, a J-beta primer mix was included in a second PCR lasting about 7 to 11 cycles. The template-switch adaptor was a 5' adaptor with 12 random nucleotides. It tagged each cDNA molecule. MiXCR, run by TCRdb on the 5' RACE reads, gives a single entry per CDR3 protein. Seen here are some 1.1 million distinct CDR3 sequences, around two fifths observed once, and the top ten hold over 10%. The CDR3 has 14 residues. V was pared by 0 bases and J by 6 bases, with 10 bases between. Germline CDR1 reads SEHNR; CDR2 reads FQNEAQ (reference sequence). The chain recombines TRBV7-9 with TRBJ2-3; D is ambiguous. Source material: blood. The receptor was derived from a man aged 18-30 years in good health. CDR3 region: CASSLASRVDTQYF. The CDR3 DNA follows: TGTGCCAGCAGCTTAGCCTCGCGAGTGGATACGCAGTATTTT.